These 17 T cell receptor beta chains were sequenced from one sample in a study of regulatory T cells in long-lasting Graves disease. Libraries of TCR beta came from iRepertoire HTBI primers plus Arm-PCR of CDR3 regions. TCRdb analysed the multiplex PCR reads with MiXCR anew, one entry per CDR3 protein. The profile covers approximately 460,000 distinct CDR3 sequences, with about a sixth appearing a single time and about 11% taken by the ten largest. As for time point: newly diagnosed GD, antithyroid drugs for less than 3 months. From RNA extracted from PBMCs, the TCR library was made. The data also belong to a second study, concerning T cells in Graves' hyperthyroidism and ophthalmopathy.

Sample: peripheral blood mononuclear cells (PBMCs), taken at new diagnosis, from a patient treated with antithyroid drugs. Every receptor here comes from a woman in her thirties with Graves disease.

The sample holds many counts of this clonotype. This chain's CDR3 is CASSSGAGQPQHF. DNA of the CDR3: TGTGCCAGCAGCTCAGGGGCGGGACAGCCCCAGCATTTT. The rearrangement links TRBV27 to TRBJ1-5, with D possibly TRBD1 on 6 matching bases. The CDR3 contains 13 residues. From germline, CDR1 is MNHEY and CDR2 SMNVEV (reference sequence). V was clipped by 6 bases and J by 7 bases, with 13 bases between them.

This chain uses TRBV6-1 with TRBJ1-6, with D perhaps matching TRBD1 (6 bases). The CDR3 runs 14 residues. Germline lookup yields CDR1 MNHNS and CDR2 SASEGT. The V and J ends lost 4 bases and 5 bases respectively, with 9 bases between them. This CDR3 is CASSGTANNSPLHF. CDR3 coding DNA: TGTGCCAGCAGTGGGACAGCAAATAATTCACCCCTCCACTTT.

This clonotype showed up many times. The V and J genes are TRBV20-1 and TRBJ2-1; the match to TRBD2 covers 7 bases. This CDR3 region has 14 residues. The germline V gene has CDR1 DFQATT and CDR2 SNEGSKA (reference sequence). V dropped 3 bases and J dropped 0; count of bases not matched to a gene: 2. The CDR3 is CSARGDYSYNEQFF. In DNA, the CDR3 is TGCAGTGCTAGGGGGGACTACTCCTACAATGAGCAGTTCTTC.

This clonotype was found once. V usage is TRBV7-2 and J usage is TRBJ2-4, with unresolved D. With the DNA end fitting TRBJ2-5 better, the J assignment may be wrong. The V gene's germline CDR1 is SGHTA and CDR2 FQGNSA. The CDR3 contains 14 residues. The CDR3 nucleotides are TGTGCCAGCAGCTTAGCTATCGGGTCGGAGACCCAGTACTTC. Residues: CASSLAIGSETQYF.

Ten or more counts support this clonotype. This chain joins TRBV7-8 and TRBJ1-2, with D perhaps matching TRBD1 (6 bases). The CDR3 contains 18 residues. Trimming took 2 bases from V and 2 from J, leaving 21 bases between them. The germline V gene has CDR1 SGHVS and CDR2 FQNEAQ. For the CDR3, the DNA is TGTGCCAGCAGCTTACTATCGACCCGGACAGCCCAGAACTATGGCTACACCTTC. It yields the protein CASSLLSTRTAQNYGYTF.

This clonotype has just a few counts. V usage is TRBV9 and J usage is TRBJ1-2; the D is unclear. Germline CDR1 SGDLS, CDR2 YYNGEE. Trimming removed 3 bases from V and 7 bases from J, with 19 bases in between. The CDR3 spans 15 residues. CDR3 loop: CASSANPKDYLGYTF. Here the CDR3 DNA reads TGTGCCAGCAGCGCAAACCCCAAGGATTACCTTGGCTACACCTTC. The full variable domain, in which reference TRBV9 and TRBJ1-2 provide the parts outside the CDR3, is DSGVTQTPKHLITATGQRVTLRCSPRSGDLSVYWYQQSLDQGLQFLIQYYNGEERAKGNILERFSAQQFPDLHSELNLSSLELGDSALYFCASSANPKDYLGYTFGSGTRLTVV.

The rearrangement uses TRBV6-1 and TRBJ2-1; 9 bases line up with TRBD1. V lost 6 bases, J lost 3 bases, and 0 bases stayed unmatched. CDR1 and CDR2 from the germline V gene are MNHNS and SASEGT. The CDR3 totals 13 residues. The CDR3 sequence: CASRDRGYNEQFF. In DNA form, the CDR3 reads TGTGCCAGCAGGGACAGGGGCTACAATGAGCAGTTCTTC.

There are many counts of this clonotype. V is TRBV20-1 and J is TRBJ1-1, with D tentatively TRBD1 (6 bases). Germline CDR1 reads DFQATT; CDR2 reads SNEGSKA (reference sequence). The CDR3 runs to 15 residues. The germline V and J ends were trimmed by 3 bases and 0 bases, with 14 bases remaining between them. CDR3 DNA sequence: TGCAGTGCTAGTTTTCCACAGGGAATGAACACTGAAGCTTTCTTT. This encodes CSASFPQGMNTEAFF.

This clonotype has a count of ten or more. The chain couples TRBV30 to TRBJ2-3, with D perhaps TRBD1 (6 bases). Trimming shortened V by 4 bases and J by 0 bases, and 14 bases separated the two germline ends. The CDR3 sequence is 15 residues long. CDR1 is GTSNPN and CDR2 is SVGIG in the germline V gene (reference sequence). This chain's CDR3 is CAWTQGLLSTDTQYF. The CDR3 bases are TGTGCCTGGACCCAGGGGCTTTTAAGCACAGATACGCAGTATTTT. The complete variable domain, with remaining parts taken from reference TRBV30 and TRBJ2-3, reads SQTIHQWPATLVQPVGSPLSLECTVEGTSNPNLYWYRQAAGRGLQLLFYSVGIGQISSEVPQNLSASRPQDRQFILSSKKLLLSDSGFYLCAWTQGLLSTDTQYFGPGTRLTVL.

This clonotype was observed many times. The genes are TRBV29-1 and TRBJ1-1; 8 bases map to TRBD1. CDR3 size: 12 residues. Germline V gene sequence: CDR1 SQVTM, CDR2 ANQGSEA. Trimming removed 6 bases from V and 0 bases from J; junction bases left unmatched: 0. The CDR3: CSVDRVNTEAFF. In nucleotides, the CDR3 is TGCAGCGTGGACAGGGTGAACACTGAAGCTTTCTTT.

This clonotype has only a few counts. V gene TRBV7-9 combines with J gene TRBJ1-2; D gene ambiguous. V was shortened by 8 bases and J by 1 base, with 26 bases between the two germline ends. CDR1 and CDR2 (germline): SEHNR, FQNEAQ (reference sequence). The CDR3 is 18 residues long. CDR3 bases: TGTGCCAGCGAGTCACTGGGGAAGGGCAGCGCTTATAACTATGGCTACACCTTC. Its translation is CASESLGKGSAYNYGYTF.

This clonotype was detected many times. The J gene is TRBJ2-7, the V gene TRBV27, with TRBD2 identical over 10 bases. Trimming took 6 bases from V and 4 from J; bases not matched to a gene: 9. Germline assignment: CDR1 MNHEY and CDR2 SMNVEV (reference sequence). CDR3 length equals 15 residues. The CDR3 protein is CASSPGLAVLYEQYF. CDR3 DNA: TGTGCCAGCAGCCCTGGACTAGCGGTTTTATACGAGCAGTACTTC.

This clonotype was found a few times. The V call is TRBV19, the J call TRBJ2-7; a weak D match, TRBD2 (5 bases). V lost 3 bases and J 6 bases, leaving 15 bases between the germline ends. Germline CDR1 reads LNHDA; CDR2 reads SQIVND (reference sequence). The CDR3 has 14 residues. The CDR3 region is CASSMKLAWVEQYF. CDR3 DNA sequence: TGTGCCAGTAGTATGAAGCTAGCTTGGGTCGAGCAGTACTTC.

This clonotype was seen repeatedly, ten times or more. The CDR3 DNA reads TGTGCCAGCCCTGTCTCCTACAATGAGCAGTTCTTC. Its translation is CASPVSYNEQFF. The V and J genes are TRBV2 and TRBJ2-1, with D unresolved. Trimming pared 8 bases from V and 0 bases from J, leaving 5 bases between. In germline, CDR1 is SNHLY, CDR2 FYNNEI. The CDR3 has 12 amino acids.

This clonotype showed up many times. The J gene is TRBJ2-1, the V gene TRBV18; TRBD2 agrees at 8 bases. V was clipped by 5 bases and J by 8 bases; unmatched bases: 11. The CDR3 contains 15 residues. Per germline, CDR1 KGHSH and CDR2 LQKENI. The CDR3 coding sequence is TGTGCCAGCTCATCGGGACTAGGAGAGGTGGATGAGCAGTTCTTC. Translation: CASSSGLGEVDEQFF.

This clonotype showed up many times. The rearrangement joins TRBV20-1 to TRBJ2-1, with D maybe TRBD2 (5 bases). CDR3 length: 15 residues. V shed 2 bases and J shed 2 bases, with 13 bases lying between them. CDR1 is DFQATT and CDR2 is SNEGSKA in the germline V gene (reference sequence). For the CDR3, the DNA is TGCAGTGCTAGACCGGCGCGGGCAACCTACAATGAGCAGTTCTTC. It encodes CSARPARATYNEQFF.

In this sample, this clonotype turned up many times. The chain employs TRBV15 and TRBJ1-5; TRBD1 is a possible D gene (5 bases). The CDR3 is made up of 12 amino acids. Trimming stripped 5 bases from V and 5 bases from J, with 7 bases between. Germline values: CDR1 LNHNV, CDR2 YYDKDF (reference sequence). DNA for the CDR3: TGTGCCACCAGCGTCAGGGATCAGCCCCAGCATTTT. Its protein is CATSVRDQPQHF.